This T cell receptor (beta chain) came from a study of breast tumors, draining lymph nodes, adjacent tissues. This clonotype was counted between two and nine times. Its antigen is still unknown. TCRdb re-called the multiplex PCR reads through MiXCR, storing one row per CDR3 protein. The repertoire holds approximately 210,000 distinct CDR3 sequences, less than 40% seen once, with approximately 3.7% in the top ten. Study outcomes and limitations: Tumor TCR diversity was below lymph nodes but above nontumor tissue. Data fit most tumor T cells coming from lymph node, expanding in tumor.

Germline V CDR1 and CDR2: LGHDT, YNNKEL (reference sequence). The CDR3 contains 16 residues. V was pared by 0 bases and J by 4 bases, with 8 bases of the junction left unmatched. Axillary draining lymph nodes of breast cancer patients supplied the node samples. The clonotype was recovered from a female donor with breast cancer. Some clones in this sample may be carry-over from other donors' samples. The sequencing input was axillary lymph node tissue. The rearrangement links TRBV3-1 to TRBJ2-7; TRBD2 matches 8 bases. The CDR3 is CASSQDPSGRIYEQYF. CDR3 in DNA: TGTGCCAGCAGCCAAGATCCCAGCGGGAGAATATACGAGCAGTACTTC.